Shown below are 6 T cell receptor beta chains from a single sample sequenced in a study of blood T cell repertoires in COVID-19 (dated by TCRdb to about 2020). The method was the immunoSEQ multiplex PCR assay. Sourced from immuneACCESS, this table was stored by TCRdb with only in-frame sequences that have V and J called. A share of the clones is absent; for the studies checked, an unresolved V gene accounts for under half, and the remainder has no known explanation. The sample table holds about 93,000 clones, of which around four fifths were seen once. The top ten hold approximately 15% of the sample. The sequenced sample consisted of peripheral blood. These receptors were collected from a human donor in a cohort sampled during active COVID-19.

The chain carries TRBV5-4 and TRBJ2-1, with TRBD2 identical over 9 bases. Germline V gives CDR1 SGHNT, CDR2 YYREEE (reference sequence). The CDR3 has 16 residues. V lost 4 bases to trimming and J lost 15 bases; unmatched junction nucleotides: 20. This CDR3 is CASSRQESGGLASGFF. The DNA of the CDR3 is TGTGCCAGCAGCCGCCAGGAGAGCGGGGGGCTAGCCAGTGGGTTCTTC.

This clone was recorded a few times. The CDR3 bases are TGCGCCAGCAGCTTGGGGACAGAGGGGGAGCTGTTTTTT. Translation: CASSLGTEGELFF. The J gene is TRBJ2-2, the V gene TRBV5-1, with D possibly being TRBD1 (6 bases). Trimming removed 0 bases from V and 8 bases from J, with 8 bases in between. Germline lookup yields CDR1 SGHRS and CDR2 YFSETQ. The CDR3 runs 13 residues.

The CDR3 region is CASSLRGSTDTQYF. In DNA form, the CDR3 reads TGTGCCAGCAGCCTTCGGGGAAGCACAGATACGCAGTATTTT. The chain recombines TRBV13 with TRBJ2-3, with D possibly TRBD2 on 5 matching bases. V was pared by 5 bases and J by 0 bases, with 9 bases between. The CDR3 has 14 amino acids. The V gene's germline CDR1 is PRHDT and CDR2 FYEKMQ (reference sequence). The whole variable domain, remainder taken from reference TRBV13 and TRBJ2-3, is AAGVIQSPRHLIKEKRETATLKCYPIPRHDTVYWYQQGPGQDPQFLISFYEKMQSDKGSIPDRFSAQQFSDYHSELNMSSLELGDSALYFCASSLRGSTDTQYFGPGTRLTVL.

The genes are TRBV20-1 and TRBJ2-1; D not certain. V was trimmed by 3 bases and J by 0 bases, leaving 9 bases between them. This CDR3 comprises 14 residues. CDR1 is DFQATT, CDR2 SNEGSKA, per germline (reference sequence). The CDR3 sequence is CSASTPSSYNEQFF. DNA for the CDR3: TGCAGTGCTAGTACCCCTAGCTCCTACAATGAGCAGTTCTTC.

The rearrangement uses TRBV5-1 and TRBJ1-1, with a weak D call TRBD1 (5 bases). There are 14 residues in the CDR3. Germline V lookup: CDR1 SGHRS, CDR2 YFSETQ. The ends were cut back, 4 bases at V and 0 bases at J, with 10 bases in the middle. The CDR3 coding sequence is TGCGCCAGCAGCCCCAGACAGCTGAACACTGAAGCTTTCTTT. Amino acid sequence: CASSPRQLNTEAFF.

The chain uses TRBV20-1 and TRBJ1-2; 7 nucleotides align to TRBD1. The CDR3 extends over 17 amino acids. Germline values: CDR1 DFQATT, CDR2 SNEGSKA (reference sequence). J gave up 8 bases and V 3 bases, and 21 bases lay outside the gene matches. The CDR3 nucleotides read TGCAGTGCTAGTTCGGTAGCGGTTTTGAGGGACAGAAGGGGCTACACCTTC. It specifies CSASSVAVLRDRRGYTF.